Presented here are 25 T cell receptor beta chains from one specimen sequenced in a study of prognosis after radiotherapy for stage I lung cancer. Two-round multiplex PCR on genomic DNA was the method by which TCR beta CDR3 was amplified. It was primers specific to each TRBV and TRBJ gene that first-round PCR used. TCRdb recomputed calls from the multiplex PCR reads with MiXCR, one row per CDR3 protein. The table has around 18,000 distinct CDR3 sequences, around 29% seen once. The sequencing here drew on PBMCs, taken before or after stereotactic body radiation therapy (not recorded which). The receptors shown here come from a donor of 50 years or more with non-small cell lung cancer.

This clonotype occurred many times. In DNA form, the CDR3 reads TGCAGTGCTCCCCGCCTCGGGACTAGCGGAGAGCAGTACTTC. Its protein product is CSAPRLGTSGEQYF. V gene TRBV20-1 combines with J gene TRBJ2-7; 11 nucleotides align to TRBD2. This CDR3 has 14 amino acids. Germline assignment: CDR1 DFQATT and CDR2 SNEGSKA (reference sequence). Trimming cost V 5 bases and J 7 bases; bases outside gene matches: 10.

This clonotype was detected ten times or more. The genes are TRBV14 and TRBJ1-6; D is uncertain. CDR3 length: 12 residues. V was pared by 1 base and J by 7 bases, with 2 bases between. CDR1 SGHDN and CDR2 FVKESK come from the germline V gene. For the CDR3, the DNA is TGTGCCAGCAGCCAAGTGAATTCACCCCTCCACTTT. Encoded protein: CASSQVNSPLHF.

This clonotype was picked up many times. As DNA, the CDR3 is TGTGCCAGTAGTAAGACAGGGGCTAATGAAAAACTGTTTTTT. It translates to CASSKTGANEKLFF. The chain joins TRBV19 to TRBJ1-4, with 8 bases matching TRBD1. V shed 4 bases, J shed 3 bases, and the junction held 1 base outside the gene matches. Germline V gene sequence: CDR1 LNHDA, CDR2 SQIVND (reference sequence). This CDR3 has 14 residues.

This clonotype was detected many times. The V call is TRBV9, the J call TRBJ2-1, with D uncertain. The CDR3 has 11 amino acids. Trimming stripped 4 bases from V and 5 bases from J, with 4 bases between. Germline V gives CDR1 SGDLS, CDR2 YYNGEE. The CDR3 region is CASSLNNEQFF. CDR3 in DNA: TGTGCCAGCAGCCTAAACAATGAGCAGTTCTTC.

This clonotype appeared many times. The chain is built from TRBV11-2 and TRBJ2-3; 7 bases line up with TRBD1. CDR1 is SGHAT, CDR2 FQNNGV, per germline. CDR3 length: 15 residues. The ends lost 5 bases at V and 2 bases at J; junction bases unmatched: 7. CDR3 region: CASSPWTGPTDTQYF. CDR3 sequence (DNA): TGTGCCAGCAGCCCGTGGACAGGACCCACAGATACGCAGTATTTT.

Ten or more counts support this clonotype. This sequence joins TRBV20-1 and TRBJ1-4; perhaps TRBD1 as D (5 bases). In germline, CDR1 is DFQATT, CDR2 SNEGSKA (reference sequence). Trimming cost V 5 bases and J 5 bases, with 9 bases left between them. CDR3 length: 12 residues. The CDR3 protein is CSAWDGNEKLFF. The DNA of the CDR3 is TGCAGTGCTTGGGACGGGAATGAAAAACTGTTTTTT.

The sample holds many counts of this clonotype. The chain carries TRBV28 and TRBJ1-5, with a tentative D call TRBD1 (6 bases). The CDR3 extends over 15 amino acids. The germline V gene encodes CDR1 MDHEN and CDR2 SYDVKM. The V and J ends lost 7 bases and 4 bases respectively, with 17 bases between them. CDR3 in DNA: TGTGCCAGCATCCCCCCCGGACAGTGGAATCAGCCCCAGCATTTT. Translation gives CASIPPGQWNQPQHF.

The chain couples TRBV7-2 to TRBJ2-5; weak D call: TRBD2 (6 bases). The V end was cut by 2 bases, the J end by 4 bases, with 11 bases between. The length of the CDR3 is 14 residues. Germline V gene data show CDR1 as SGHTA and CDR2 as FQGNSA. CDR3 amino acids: CASSLWGRRETQYF. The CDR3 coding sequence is TGTGCCAGCAGCTTATGGGGGAGGAGAGAGACCCAGTACTTC.

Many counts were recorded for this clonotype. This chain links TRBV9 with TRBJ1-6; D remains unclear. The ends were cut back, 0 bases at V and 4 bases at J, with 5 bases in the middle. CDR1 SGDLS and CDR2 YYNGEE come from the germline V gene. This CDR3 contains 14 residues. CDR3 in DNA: TGTGCCAGCAGCGTAGTGGGGTATAATTCACCCCTCCACTTT. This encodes CASSVVGYNSPLHF.

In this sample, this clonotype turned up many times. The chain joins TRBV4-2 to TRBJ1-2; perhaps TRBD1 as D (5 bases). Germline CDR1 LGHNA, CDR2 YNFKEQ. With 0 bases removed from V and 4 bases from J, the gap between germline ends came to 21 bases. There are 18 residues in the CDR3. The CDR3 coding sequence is TGTGCCAGCAGCCAAGATCTTACCAACCCAGGGACTTCCTATGGCTACACCTTC. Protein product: CASSQDLTNPGTSYGYTF.

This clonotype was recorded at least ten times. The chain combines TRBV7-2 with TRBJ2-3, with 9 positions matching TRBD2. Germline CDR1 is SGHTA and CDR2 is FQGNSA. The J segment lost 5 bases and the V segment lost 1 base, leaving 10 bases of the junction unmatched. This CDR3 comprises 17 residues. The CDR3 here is CASSLVAGGPPVDTQYF. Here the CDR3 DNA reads TGTGCCAGCAGCTTAGTTGCGGGAGGGCCGCCTGTAGATACGCAGTATTTT.

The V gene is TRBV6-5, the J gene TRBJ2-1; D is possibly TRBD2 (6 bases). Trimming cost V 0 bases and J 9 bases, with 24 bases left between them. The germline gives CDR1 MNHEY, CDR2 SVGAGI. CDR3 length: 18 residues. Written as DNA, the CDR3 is TGTGCCAGCAGTTACTCCCACTCCGAGACCCGATGGAGGGGTGAGCAGTTCTTC. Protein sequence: CASSYSHSETRWRGEQFF.

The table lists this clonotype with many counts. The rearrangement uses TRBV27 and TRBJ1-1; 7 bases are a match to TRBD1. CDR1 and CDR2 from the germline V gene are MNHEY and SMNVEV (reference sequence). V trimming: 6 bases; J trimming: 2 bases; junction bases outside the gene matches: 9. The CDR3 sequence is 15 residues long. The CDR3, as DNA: TGTGCCAGCAGCCCCCGGACAGGCCATAACACTGAAGCTTTCTTT. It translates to CASSPRTGHNTEAFF.

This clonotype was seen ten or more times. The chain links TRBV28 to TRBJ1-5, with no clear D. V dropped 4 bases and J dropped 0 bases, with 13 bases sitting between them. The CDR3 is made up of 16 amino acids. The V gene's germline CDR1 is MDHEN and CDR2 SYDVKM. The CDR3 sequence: CASSSAELYSNQPQHF. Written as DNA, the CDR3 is TGTGCCAGCAGTTCGGCGGAACTCTATAGCAATCAGCCCCAGCATTTT.

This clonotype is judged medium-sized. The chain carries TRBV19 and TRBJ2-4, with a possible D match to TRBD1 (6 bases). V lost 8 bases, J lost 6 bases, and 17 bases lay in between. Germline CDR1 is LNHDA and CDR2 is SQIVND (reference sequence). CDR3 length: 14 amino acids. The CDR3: CASGFWGQGNIQYF. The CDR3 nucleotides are TGTGCCAGTGGTTTCTGGGGGCAAGGAAACATTCAGTACTTC.

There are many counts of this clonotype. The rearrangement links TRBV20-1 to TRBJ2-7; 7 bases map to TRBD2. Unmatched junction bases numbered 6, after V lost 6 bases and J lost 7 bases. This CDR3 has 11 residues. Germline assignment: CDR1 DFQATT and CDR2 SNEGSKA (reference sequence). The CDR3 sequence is CSALAGGEQYF. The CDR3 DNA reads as TGCAGTGCCTTAGCGGGCGGGGAGCAGTACTTC.

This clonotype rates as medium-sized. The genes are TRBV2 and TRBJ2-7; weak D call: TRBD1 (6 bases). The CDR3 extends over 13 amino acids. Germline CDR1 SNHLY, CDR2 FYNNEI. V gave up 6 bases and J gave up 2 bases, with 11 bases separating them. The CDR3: CASRGDTTYEQYF. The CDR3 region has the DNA TGTGCCAGCAGGGGGGACACTACCTACGAGCAGTACTTC.

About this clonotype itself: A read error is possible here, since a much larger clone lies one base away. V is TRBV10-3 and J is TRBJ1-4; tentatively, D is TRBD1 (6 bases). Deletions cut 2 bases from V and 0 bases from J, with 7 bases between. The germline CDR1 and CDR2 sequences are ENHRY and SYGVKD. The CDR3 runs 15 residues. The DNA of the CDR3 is TGTGCCATCAGTGAGGGGACATCAACTAATGAAAAACTGTTTTTT. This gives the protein CAISEGTSTNEKLFF.

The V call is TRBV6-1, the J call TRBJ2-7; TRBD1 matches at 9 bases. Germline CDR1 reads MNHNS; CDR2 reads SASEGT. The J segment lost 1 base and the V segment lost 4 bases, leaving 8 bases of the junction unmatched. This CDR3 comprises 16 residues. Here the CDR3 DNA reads TGTGCCAGCAGTGCTTCGGACAGGGGTAATTCCTACGAGCAGTACTTC. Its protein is CASSASDRGNSYEQYF.

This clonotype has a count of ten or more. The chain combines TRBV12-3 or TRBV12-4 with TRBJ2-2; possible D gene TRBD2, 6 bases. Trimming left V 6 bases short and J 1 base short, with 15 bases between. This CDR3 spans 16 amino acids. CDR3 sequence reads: CASRRAGNLNTGELFF. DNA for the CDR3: TGTGCCAGCAGGCGAGCGGGTAACTTGAACACCGGGGAGCTGTTTTTT.

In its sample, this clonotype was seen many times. CDR3 nucleotide sequence: TGTGCCATCAGAGGACAGAACTATGGCTACACCTTC. It specifies CAIRGQNYGYTF. The J gene is TRBJ1-2, the V gene TRBV10-3; the D gene is possibly TRBD1 (6 bases). The V and J ends lost 6 bases and 2 bases respectively, with 7 bases between them. Germline V lookup: CDR1 ENHRY, CDR2 SYGVKD. This CDR3 region has 12 residues.

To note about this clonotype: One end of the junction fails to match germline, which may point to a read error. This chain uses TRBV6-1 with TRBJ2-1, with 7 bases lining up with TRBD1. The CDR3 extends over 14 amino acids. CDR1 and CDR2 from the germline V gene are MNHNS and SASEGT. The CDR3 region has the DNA TGTGCCAGCAGTCTCTCAGGGACAGACAATGAGAAGTTCTTC. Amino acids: CASSLSGTDNEKFF.

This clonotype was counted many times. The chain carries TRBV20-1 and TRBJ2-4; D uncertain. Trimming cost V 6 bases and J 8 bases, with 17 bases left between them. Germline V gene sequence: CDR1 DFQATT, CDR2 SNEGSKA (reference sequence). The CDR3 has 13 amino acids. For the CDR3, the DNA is TGCAGTGCCAGCCTGGTTGGACGGGACATTCAGTACTTC. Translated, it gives CSASLVGRDIQYF.

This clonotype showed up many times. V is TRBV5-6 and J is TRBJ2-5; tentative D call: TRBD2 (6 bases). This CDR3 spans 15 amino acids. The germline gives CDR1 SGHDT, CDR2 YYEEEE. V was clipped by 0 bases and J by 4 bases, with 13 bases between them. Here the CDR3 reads CASSLVDGGVETQYF. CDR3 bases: TGTGCCAGCAGCTTGGTCGACGGAGGGGTAGAGACCCAGTACTTC.

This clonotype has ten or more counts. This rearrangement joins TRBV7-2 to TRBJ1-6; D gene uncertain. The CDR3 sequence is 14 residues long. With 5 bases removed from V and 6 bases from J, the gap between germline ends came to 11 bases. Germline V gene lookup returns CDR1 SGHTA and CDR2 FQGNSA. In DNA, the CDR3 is TGTGCCAGCAGCCCCTGGACGGCTAATTCACCCCTCCACTTT. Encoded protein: CASSPWTANSPLHF.